This T cell receptor (beta chain) was observed in a study of blood T cell repertoires in COVID-19. Trimming removed 2 bases from V and 11 bases from J, with 15 bases in between. Germline CDR1 and CDR2: MNHEY and SVGAGI. The CDR3 runs to 13 residues. Data came from immunoSEQ multiplex PCR; TCRdb stores just in-frame clones and leaves some out. This sample has around 70,000 clones, with approximately 90% found just once. This receptor was obtained from a woman aged 55-70 years with active COVID-19. V is TRBV6-5 and J is TRBJ1-1; D unclear. The sample consisted of peripheral blood. For the CDR3, the DNA is TGTGCCAGCAGTTACCGTGTTGGCCTCGGGGCTTTCTTT. Its protein product is CASSYRVGLGAFF.